This TCR beta chain is drawn from a study of shared clonotypes between healthy human individuals. Positively selected for CCR7, the CD45RO-negative cells used as naive CD8 cells excluded terminally differentiated effector memory CD45RA+ cells. Germline CDR1 and CDR2: SGHDN and FVKESK. This CDR3 region has 15 residues. V gave up 1 base and J gave up 5 bases, with 15 bases separating them. Assay used: immunoSEQ multiplex PCR; TCRdb lists only in-frame clones, some missing. In the table there are hundreds of thousands of clones, roughly 96% of which are singletons. The clonotype was recovered from a woman in her 30s in good health. This chain uses TRBV14 with TRBJ2-7, with a tentative D call TRBD2 (5 bases). The sample consisted of naive CD8+ T cells sorted from blood. CDR3 amino acids: CASSQVSLAHDEQYF. Written as DNA, the CDR3 is TGTGCCAGCAGCCAAGTGAGTCTAGCTCACGACGAGCAGTACTTC.